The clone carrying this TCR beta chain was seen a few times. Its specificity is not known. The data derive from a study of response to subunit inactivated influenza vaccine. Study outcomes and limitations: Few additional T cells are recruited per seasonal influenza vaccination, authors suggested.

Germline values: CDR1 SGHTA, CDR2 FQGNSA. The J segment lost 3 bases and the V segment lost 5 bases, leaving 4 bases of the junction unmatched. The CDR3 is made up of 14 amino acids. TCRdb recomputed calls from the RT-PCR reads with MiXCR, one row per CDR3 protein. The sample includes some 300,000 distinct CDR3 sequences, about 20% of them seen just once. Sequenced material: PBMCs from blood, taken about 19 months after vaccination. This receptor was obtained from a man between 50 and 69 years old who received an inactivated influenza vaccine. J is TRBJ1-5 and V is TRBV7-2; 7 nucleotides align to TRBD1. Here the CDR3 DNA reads TGTGCCAGCAGCCGGGACAGTAACAATCAGCCCCAGCATTTT. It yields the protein CASSRDSNNQPQHF.